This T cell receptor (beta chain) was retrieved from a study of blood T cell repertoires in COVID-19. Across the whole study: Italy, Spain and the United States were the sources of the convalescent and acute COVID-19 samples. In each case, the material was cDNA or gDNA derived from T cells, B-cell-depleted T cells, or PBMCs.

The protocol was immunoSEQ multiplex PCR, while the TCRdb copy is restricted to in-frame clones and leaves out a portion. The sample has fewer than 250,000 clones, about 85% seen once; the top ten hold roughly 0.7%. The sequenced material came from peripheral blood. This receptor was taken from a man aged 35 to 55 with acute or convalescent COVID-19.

CDR3 DNA sequence: TGTGCCAGCGCCCAGGGGGTAGTAGACTATGGCTACACCTTC. Translating gives CASAQGVVDYGYTF. This rearrangement joins TRBV6-5 to TRBJ1-2; 7 bases align to TRBD1. With V trimmed by 8 bases and J by 3 bases, 9 bases remained unmatched. Germline V gene lookup returns CDR1 MNHEY and CDR2 SVGAGI. The CDR3 runs to 14 residues.